The 17 T cell receptor beta chains in this list originate from one sample, sequenced in a study of CD8+CD57+ T cells in acquired aplastic anemia. Genomic DNA, the template, was used for profiling of the TCR beta VDJ and CDR3. TCRdb re-derived calls from the reads in MiXCR, one entry per CDR3 protein. The repertoire holds about 210,000 distinct CDR3 sequences, roughly 55% seen once, with roughly 29% in the top ten. Sample: sorted CD4+, CD8+, or CD8+CD57+ T cells (not recorded which) from PBMCs. The receptors here all came from a human donor in good health.

The J gene is TRBJ1-3, the V gene TRBV2; D ambiguous. Germline CDR1 reads SNHLY; CDR2 reads FYNNEI. The CDR3 length is 15 residues. V lost 2 bases, J lost 2 bases, and 10 bases lay in between. The CDR3 sequence is CASSEWTGAGNTIYF. The CDR3 DNA sequence: TGTGCCAGCAGTGAATGGACGGGTGCTGGAAACACCATATATTTT.

This clonotype was detected only a few times. V usage is TRBV24-1 and J usage is TRBJ1-6; D remains ambiguous. The V gene's germline CDR1 is KGHDR and CDR2 SFDVKD. The V gene lost 4 bases and the J gene lost 10 bases, with 13 bases spanning the gap. The CDR3 has 14 residues. CDR3 nucleotide sequence: TGTGCCACCAGTGAGGCACAGTCTAACTCACCCCTCCACTTT. Protein: CATSEAQSNSPLHF.

V usage is TRBV20-1 and J usage is TRBJ1-1; D is ambiguous. Between the trimmed V and J ends, which lost 0 bases and 2 bases, there was a span of 13 bases. CDR3 length equals 15 residues. Germline V gene lookup returns CDR1 DFQATT and CDR2 SNEGSKA (reference sequence). CDR3 loop: CSARDQLGPNTEAFF. The CDR3 DNA sequence: TGCAGTGCTAGAGATCAACTAGGGCCTAACACTGAAGCTTTCTTT.

This clonotype was found many times. The V and J genes are TRBV20-1 and TRBJ2-1, with D possibly matching TRBD2 (5 bases). This CDR3 comprises 13 residues. CDR1 is DFQATT and CDR2 is SNEGSKA in the germline V gene (reference sequence). Deletions cut 4 bases from V and 0 bases from J, with 7 bases between. This CDR3 is CSATRGSYNEQFF. In nucleotides, the CDR3 is TGCAGTGCTACCCGGGGCTCCTACAATGAGCAGTTCTTC.

The gene calls are TRBV2 and TRBJ2-7; the match to TRBD2 covers 11 bases. Germline V gene data show CDR1 as SNHLY and CDR2 as FYNNEI. The CDR3 is 14 residues long. The trim removed 4 bases at V and 6 bases at J, leaving 5 bases unmatched. The CDR3 coding sequence is TGTGCCAGCAGTGTTACTAGCGGGGGTCTCGAGCAGTACTTC. Amino acid sequence: CASSVTSGGLEQYF.

This clonotype was found a few times. The junction shows a germline mismatch at one end, possibly a read error. The chain employs TRBV5-1 and TRBJ2-7; no firm D call. From germline, CDR1 is SGHRS and CDR2 YFSETQ. CDR3 length equals 11 residues. CDR3 sequence reads: CASSDTYEQYF. In DNA form, the CDR3 reads TGTGCCAGCAGCGATACCTACGAGCAGTACTTC. The full variable domain, rest sourced from reference TRBV5-1 and TRBJ2-7, is KAGVTQTPRYLIKTRGQQVTLSCSPISGHRSVSWYQQTPGQGLQFLFEYFSETQRNKGNFPGRFSGRQFSNSRSEMNVSTLELGDSALYLCASSDTYEQYFGPGTRLTVT.

The CDR3 protein is CASSLAEVTTYEQYF. The CDR3 DNA is TGCGCCAGCAGCTTGGCTGAGGTGACGACCTACGAGCAGTACTTC. This chain links TRBV5-1 with TRBJ2-7; no reliable D call. The CDR3 contains 15 residues. With 0 bases removed from V and 2 bases from J, the gap between germline ends came to 12 bases. CDR1 is SGHRS, CDR2 YFSETQ, per germline.

This clonotype appeared a single time. One end of the junction does not line up with germline, which may come from a read error. The rearrangement joins TRBV7-7 to TRBJ2-1; 12 nucleotides match TRBD2. Germline assignment: CDR1 SSHAT and CDR2 FNYEAQ (reference sequence). CDR3 size: 16 residues. CDR3 amino acids: CASSLGLTSGSNEQFF. The CDR3 DNA is TGTGCTAGCAGCTTAGGTCTGACTAGCGGGAGCAATGAGCAGTTCTTC. Supplemented by reference TRBV7-7 and TRBJ2-1, the full variable domain reads GAGVSQSPRYKVTKRGQDVTLRCDPISSHATLYWYQQALGQGPEFLTYFNYEAQPDKSGLPSDRFSAERPEGSISTLTIQRTEQRDSAMYRCASSLGLTSGSNEQFFGPGTRLTVL.

This clonotype was observed at least ten times. The chain has TRBV6-2 or TRBV6-3 and TRBJ2-2; the D call may be TRBD1 or TRBD2 (5 bases each). Trimming left V 4 bases short and J 4 bases short, with 16 bases between. Germline values: CDR1 MNHEY, CDR2 SVGEGT. The CDR3 contains 16 residues. The CDR3 sequence is CASSSLQRGPTGELFF. The CDR3 DNA reads TGTGCCAGCAGTTCCCTCCAGAGGGGCCCCACCGGGGAGCTGTTTTTT.

This clonotype was found many times. CDR3 sequence: CATPPTRGHGNTIYF. The CDR3 nucleotides are TGTGCCACACCCCCCACCCGGGGGCATGGAAACACCATATATTTT. The chain employs TRBV5-6 and TRBJ1-3; possible D gene TRBD1, 6 bases. Per germline, CDR1 SGHDT and CDR2 YYEEEE. V dropped 9 bases and J dropped 3 bases, with 19 bases sitting between them. The CDR3 is 15 amino acids. The full variable domain, its missing parts supplied by reference TRBV5-6 and TRBJ1-3, is DAGVTQSPTHLIKTRGQQVTLRCSPKSGHDTVSWYQQALGQGPQFIFQYYEEEERQRGNFPDRFSGHQFPNYSSELNVNALLLGDSALYLCATPPTRGHGNTIYFGEGSWLTVV.

On this clonotype itself: At one of its ends the junction is not consistent with the germline gene, which may arise from a read error. This rearrangement joins TRBV2 to TRBJ2-3, with TRBD2 matching over 9 bases. The CDR3 has 15 amino acids. The germline V gene has CDR1 SNHLY and CDR2 FYNNEI. CDR3 sequence: CACSANGLAGNTQYF. DNA for the CDR3: TGTGCCTGCAGTGCAAACGGGCTAGCGGGAAATACGCAGTATTTT. Looking up the rest from reference TRBV2 and TRBJ2-3 gives the full variable domain: EPEVTQTPSHQVTQMGQEVILRCVPISNHLYFYWYRQILGQKVEFLVSFYNNEISEKSEIFDDQFSVERPDGSNFTLKIRSTKLEDSAMYFCACSANGLAGNTQYFGPGTRLTVL.

This clonotype has just a few counts. The J gene is TRBJ1-5, the V gene TRBV15, with 7 bases fitting TRBD1. Germline assignment: CDR1 LNHNV and CDR2 YYDKDF (reference sequence). This CDR3 has 14 amino acids. Germline trimming cut 3 bases from V and 7 bases from J; bases unmatched to any gene: 6. CDR3 DNA sequence: TGTGCCACCAGCAGGGCGACAGGGAACCAGCCCCAGCATTTT. This codes for CATSRATGNQPQHF.

The CDR3 spells CASSQTRETQYF. CDR3 nucleotides: TGTGCCAGCAGCCAAACGCGAGAGACCCAGTACTTC. V gene TRBV7-2 combines with J gene TRBJ2-5; D remains ambiguous. The CDR3 covers 12 residues. Germline V gives CDR1 SGHTA, CDR2 FQGNSA. The V end lost 5 bases, the J end lost 4 bases, and 8 bases lay between the germline ends. Full variable domain (missing parts from reference TRBV7-2 and TRBJ2-5): GAGVSQSPSNKVTEKGKDVELRCDPISGHTALYWYRQSLGQGLEFLIYFQGNSAPDKSGLPSDRFSAERTGGSVSTLTIQRTQQEDSAVYLCASSQTRETQYFGPGTRLLVL.

The chain links TRBV7-9 to TRBJ1-1; 7 positions match TRBD1. Germline V gene sequence: CDR1 SEHNR, CDR2 FQNEAQ (reference sequence). The J segment lost 1 base and the V segment lost 3 bases, leaving 5 bases of the junction unmatched. The CDR3 is made up of 15 amino acids. The CDR3 is CASSLRDRGNTEAFF. CDR3 sequence (DNA): TGTGCCAGCAGCTTGAGGGACAGAGGGAACACTGAAGCTTTCTTT.

A note on this clonotype: The junction departs from the called germline gene at one end, perhaps through a read error. The V call is TRBV5-6, the J call TRBJ1-1, with TRBD1 as a possible D gene (5 bases). The CDR3 is made up of 15 amino acids. Per the germline V gene, CDR1 is SGHDT and CDR2 is YYEEEE. The CDR3 nucleotides read TGTGCCAGCAGCTTGGCCGGGGCTTGGAACACTGAAGCTTCCTTT. As protein: CASSLAGAWNTEASF.

CDR3 nucleotide sequence: TGTGCCAGCAGCTTAGATTCTCTGGCTGGCTACACCTTC. Translated: CASSLDSLAGYTF. The chain couples TRBV7-9 to TRBJ1-2; no firm D call. Per germline, CDR1 SEHNR and CDR2 FQNEAQ (reference sequence). CDR3 size: 13 residues. The germline V and J ends were trimmed by 1 base and 7 bases, with 10 bases remaining between them.

J is TRBJ2-5 and V is TRBV9; D is unclear. CDR1 and CDR2 from the germline V gene are SGDLS and YYNGEE. V lost 2 bases, J lost 4 bases, and 9 bases lay in between. The CDR3 sequence is 13 residues long. CDR3 sequence (DNA): TGTGCCAGCAGCGTCGGCCCAAGAGAGACCCAGTACTTC. As protein: CASSVGPRETQYF.